This T cell receptor beta chain derives from a study of graft-versus-host responses after intestinal transplantation. Study background: Anti-thymocyte globulin induction preceded about 3 years of tacrolimus and steroid maintenance in all recipients. Study results and limitations: Marrow from the recipient contained GvH clones, some of which had appeared first in ileum or blood.

The repertoire was sequenced with immunoSEQ multiplex PCR; TCRdb's copy has only in-frame clones and lacks some. The sample holds about 22,000 clones, 70% to 80% seen once. Lymphocytes from graft epithelium and lamina propria were isolated. In regard to this clone: The antigen remains unidentified.

This CDR3 comprises 16 residues. V trimming: 3 bases; J trimming: 3 bases; junction bases outside the gene matches: 8. The germline gives CDR1 SGHVS, CDR2 FQNEAQ. This sequence originates from a human patient who received an intestinal transplant, so some T cells may come from the graft donor. J is TRBJ2-1 and V is TRBV7-8, with TRBD2 matching over 7 bases. The sample was ileum tissue, taken 12 days after intestinal transplant. Here the CDR3 reads CASSFSGRELYNEQFF. Written as DNA, the CDR3 is TGTGCCAGCAGCTTTAGTGGGCGGGAGCTCTACAATGAGCAGTTCTTC.